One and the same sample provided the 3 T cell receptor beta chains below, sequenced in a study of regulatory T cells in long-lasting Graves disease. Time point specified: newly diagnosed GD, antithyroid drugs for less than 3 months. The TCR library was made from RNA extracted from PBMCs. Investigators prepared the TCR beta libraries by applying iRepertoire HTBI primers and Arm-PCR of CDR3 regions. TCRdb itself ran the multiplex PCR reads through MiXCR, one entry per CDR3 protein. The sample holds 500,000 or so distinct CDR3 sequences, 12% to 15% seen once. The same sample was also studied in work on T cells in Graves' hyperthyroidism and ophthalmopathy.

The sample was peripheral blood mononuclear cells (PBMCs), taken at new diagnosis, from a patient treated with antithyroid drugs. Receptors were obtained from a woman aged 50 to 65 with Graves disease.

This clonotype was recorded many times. In DNA, the CDR3 is TGTGCCATCAGTGAGTTGGGAGGCGAGCAGTACTTC. Translation: CAISELGGEQYF. The chain couples TRBV10-3 to TRBJ2-7, with D possibly being TRBD2 (6 bases). The CDR3 runs to 12 residues. V was shortened by 1 base and J by 6 bases, with 7 bases between the two germline ends. Germline V lookup: CDR1 ENHRY, CDR2 SYGVKD.

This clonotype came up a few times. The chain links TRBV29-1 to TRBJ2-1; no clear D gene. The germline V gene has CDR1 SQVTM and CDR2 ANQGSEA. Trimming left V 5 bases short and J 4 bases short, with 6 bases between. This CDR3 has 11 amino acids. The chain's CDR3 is CSVRSYNEQFF. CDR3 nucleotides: TGCAGCGTTAGGAGTTACAATGAGCAGTTCTTC.

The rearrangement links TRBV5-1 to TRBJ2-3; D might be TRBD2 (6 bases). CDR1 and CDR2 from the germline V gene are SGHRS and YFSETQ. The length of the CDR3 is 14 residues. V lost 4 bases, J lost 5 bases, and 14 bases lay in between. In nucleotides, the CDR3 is TGCGCCAGCAGCCCGGAGGGAGCGGGAGATACGCAGTATTTT. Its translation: CASSPEGAGDTQYF.